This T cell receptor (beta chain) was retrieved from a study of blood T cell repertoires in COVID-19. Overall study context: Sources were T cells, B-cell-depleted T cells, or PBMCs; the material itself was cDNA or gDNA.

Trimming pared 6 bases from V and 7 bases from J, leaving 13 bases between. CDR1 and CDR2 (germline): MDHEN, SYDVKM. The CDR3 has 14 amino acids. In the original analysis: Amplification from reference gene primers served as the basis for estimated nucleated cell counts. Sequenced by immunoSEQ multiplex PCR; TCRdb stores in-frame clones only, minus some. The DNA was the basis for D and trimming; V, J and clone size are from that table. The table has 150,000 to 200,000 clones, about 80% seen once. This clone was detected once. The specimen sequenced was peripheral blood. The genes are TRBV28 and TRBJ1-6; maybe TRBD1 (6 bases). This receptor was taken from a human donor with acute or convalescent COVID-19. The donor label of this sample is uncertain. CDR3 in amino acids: CASRVTGENSPLHF. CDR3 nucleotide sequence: TGTGCCAGCAGGGTGACAGGCGAGAATTCACCCCTCCACTTT.